The sample holds a few counts of the clone carrying this T cell receptor (beta chain). What it recognizes is unknown. This CDR3 has 14 amino acids. Unmatched junction bases numbered 9, after V lost 6 bases and J lost 3 bases. The V gene's germline CDR1 is SGDLS and CDR2 YYNGEE. The data were taken from a study of response to subunit inactivated influenza vaccine. Notes on the study in general: Authors proposed each seasonal influenza vaccination draws in few new T cells.

TCRdb re-analysed the RT-PCR reads in MiXCR, keeping a single row per CDR3 protein. The sample has more than 700,000 distinct CDR3 sequences; around 21% are singletons. The chain combines TRBV9 with TRBJ2-7; 7 bases agree with TRBD1. This sample comprised PBMCs from blood, obtained about 5 days after vaccination. The clonotype was recovered from a man between 45 and 60 years old who received an inactivated influenza vaccine. CDR3 sequence reads: CASTPTGTSYEQYF. As DNA, the CDR3 is TGTGCCAGCACCCCGACAGGGACAAGCTACGAGCAGTACTTC.